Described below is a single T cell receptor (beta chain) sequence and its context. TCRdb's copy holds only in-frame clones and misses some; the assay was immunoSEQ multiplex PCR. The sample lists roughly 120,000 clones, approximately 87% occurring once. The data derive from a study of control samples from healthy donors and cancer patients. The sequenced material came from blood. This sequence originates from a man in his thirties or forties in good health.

CDR3 amino acids: CASRPPGLNTGELFF. CDR3 in DNA: TGTGCCAGCAGGCCGCCGGGACTAAACACCGGGGAGCTGTTTTTT. V is TRBV11-3 and J is TRBJ2-2; TRBD2 aligns across 7 bases. The ends lost 6 bases at V and 2 bases at J; junction bases unmatched: 6. The CDR3 runs 15 residues. CDR1 and CDR2 (germline): SGHNT, YENEEA.